This is a list of T cell receptor beta chains from one sample in a study of T cell responses to AZD1222 COVID-19 vaccine. Clones were sequenced by immunoSEQ multiplex PCR, and TCRdb holds only the in-frame ones, with some missing. The sample contains fewer than 120,000 clones, around 92% of which appear only once. The sample in question was peripheral blood, obtained on day 0 of AZD1222 vaccination. The source is an adult in good health. Both conserved end residues are trimmed from each CDR3.

v_call	cdr3_aa
TRBV12-5	ASGSSRDVSYEQY
TRBV5-1	ASMGESYEQF
TRBV19	ASSIGDRASYEQY
TRBV27	ASSSGLSTDTQY
TRBV9	ASSVKRGGFSEQF
TRBV21-1	ASSDRGTEAF
TRBV21-1	ASSKGNPGGETQY
TRBV30	AWSVRGGPSGNTIY
TRBV12-3/TRBV12-4	ASSLKRNSQH
TRBV10-2	ASSEFVGKNIQY
TRBV30	AWSVGTGITDTQY
TRBV6-2/TRBV6-3	ASSRQAYEQY
TRBV6-5	ASSFGTHSGNTIY
TRBV18	ASSPQSGSGNTIY
TRBV10-3	AISESYSGSNQPQH
TRBV19	ASSIVNQPQH
TRBV28	ASTPGGTGDSYEQY
TRBV10-3	AIALRGESYGYT
TRBV3-1/TRBV3-2	ASSPPDRGRTYEQF
TRBV28	ASSLSPNRDSNYGYT
TRBV5-1	ASSQTGTANSPLH
TRBV30	AWGGQLYQPQH
TRBV5-1	ASSLGLQETQY
TRBV5-4	ASSMNQGTEAF
TRBV27	ASRLQGAGSYGYT
TRBV15	ATSRATSGVTDTQY
TRBV29-1	SFRPTDTQY
TRBV5-4	ASNRQGGYTEAF
TRBV5-4	ASSLGPDSNQPQH
TRBV27	ASSPRGSNEQF
TRBV10-1	ASSRDRNSPLH
TRBV11-2	ASSRNPYNSPLH
TRBV28	ASSLWTGRVGELF
TRBV7-2	ASSLAPQGLNSPLH
TRBV10-3	AISESGGGGQPQH
TRBV30	AWSGTGGFEKLF
TRBV7-9	ASSLEGDQPQH
TRBV27	ASSLQVRDDGT
TRBV19	ASSMWARVNNSPLH
TRBV7-8	ASSPSGTMNTGELF
TRBV24-1	ATQDSYTGELF
TRBV12-5	ASALQSGNPSNQPQH
TRBV5-8	AATARLNTEAF
TRBV9	ASSPRLAGGPWFEQF
TRBV6-5	ASSPLSGSYNEQF
TRBV18	ASSPPRVSGNTIY
TRBV2	ASRATGQQNTEAF
TRBV28	ASSSSILYEQY
TRBV4-2	ASSLQGDTEAF
TRBV28	ASRATGGSNQPQH
TRBV6-5	ASPPGEGMNTEAF